This note documents a single TCR beta chain sequence. What it binds is unknown. The record originates from a study of T cell responses to AZD1222 COVID-19 vaccine. Study details: Second-dose groups at about 4 or about 12 weeks were pooled. Findings of the study overall: Spike-spanning, vaccine-associated CD4 TCRs were dominant at 160-218 and 743-854. Baseline seropositivity occurred in only six AZD1222 recipients.

Profiled with immunoSEQ multiplex PCR; TCRdb holds only in-frame clones, not every one. The sample yields about 130,000 clones, approximately 85% seen once. This sequence originates from an adult in good health. The sequencing used peripheral blood, collected on day 0 of AZD1222 vaccination.

CDR3 loop: CASSLGTDTEAFF. DNA of the CDR3: TGCGCCAGCAGCTTAGGGACAGACACTGAAGCTTTCTTT. The chain is built from TRBV5-1 and TRBJ1-1; TRBD1 matches 7 bases. This CDR3 is built from 13 residues. Germline V CDR1 and CDR2: SGHRS, YFSETQ. With 2 bases clipped from V and 3 bases from J, the junction kept 1 base outside the gene matches.